A selection of T cell receptor beta chains follows, all from one sample in a study of T cell responses to AZD1222 COVID-19 vaccine. Libraries were prepared by immunoSEQ multiplex PCR; TCRdb keeps only in-frame clonotypes and omits some of them. The sample contains tens of thousands of clones, 86% of which appear only once. Sequences were derived from peripheral blood, sampled on day 0 of AZD1222 vaccination. The receptors stem from an adult in good health. The CDR3 runs from the conserved cysteine through the conserved F or W. Each record gives: clone size, J gene, D gene, V gene, CDR3 protein, CDR3 DNA. A D gene is named only where the DNA matches it firmly. Some rows have no size entry. The others give once, few or many, or a class for an expanded clone.

NA,TRBJ2-7,TRBD1,TRBV30,CAWSPSRTGGLYF,TGTGCCTGGAGTCCCTCACGGACAGGGGGCCTGTACTTC
once,TRBJ1-5,TRBD1,TRBV6-5,CAASTPGQNQPQHF,TGTGCCGCCTCCACACCGGGACAGAATCAGCCCCAGCATTTT
NA,TRBJ2-1,NA,TRBV12-3/TRBV12-4,CASSFLEDEQFF,TGTGCCAGCAGTTTCCTTGAGGATGAGCAGTTCTTC
NA,TRBJ1-6,TRBD1,TRBV28,CASSPGTGENSPLHF,TGTGCCAGCAGCCCGGGGACAGGGGAGAACTCACCCCTCCACTTT
NA,TRBJ2-1,NA,TRBV7-3,CASSRRASYNEQFF,TGTGCCAGCAGTAGACGGGCCTCCTACAATGAGCAGTTCTTC
NA,TRBJ2-6,NA,TRBV7-9,CASSLAGRESSGANVLTF,TGTGCCAGCAGCTTAGCCGGACGGGAATCCTCTGGGGCCAACGTCCTGACTTTC
once,TRBJ2-2,NA,TRBV7-3,CASRQGGLYTGELFF,TGTGCCAGCAGGCAAGGGGGGCTGTACACCGGGGAGCTGTTTTTT
NA,TRBJ1-1,NA,TRBV3-1/TRBV3-2,CASSRLGGIPFLNTEAFF,TGTGCCAGCAGCCGTTTAGGGGGAATTCCCTTCCTGAACACTGAAGCTTTCTTT
NA,TRBJ2-1,NA,TRBV3-1/TRBV3-2,CASSHDYNEQFF,TGTGCCAGCAGCCATGACTACAATGAGCAGTTCTTC
NA,TRBJ2-2,TRBD2,TRBV28,CASSPLSRRESPPGELFF,TGTGCCAGCAGTCCGCTCTCTAGGCGGGAGTCCCCCCCCGGGGAGCTGTTTTTT
once,TRBJ2-1,TRBD2,TRBV5-1,CASSLAASGRAAEQFF,TGCGCCAGCAGCTTGGCCGCTAGCGGGAGGGCCGCGGAGCAGTTCTTC
few,TRBJ2-7,NA,TRBV11-3,CASSLCWTVLCHYEQYF,TGTGCCAGCAGCTTATGTTGGACAGTCCTATGCCACTACGAGCAGTACTTC
few,TRBJ2-2,TRBD1,TRBV7-8,CASSFRRTGNTGELFF,TGTGCCAGCAGCTTCCGTAGGACAGGGAACACCGGGGAGCTGTTTTTT
NA,TRBJ2-2,NA,TRBV29-1,CSVDLRSKNTGELFF,TGCAGCGTTGATCTACGGAGCAAGAACACCGGGGAGCTGTTTTTT
NA,TRBJ1-1,NA,TRBV19,CASSMVPGQLNTEAFF,TGTGCCAGTAGTATGGTCCCCGGACAATTGAACACTGAAGCTTTCTTT
NA,TRBJ2-1,NA,TRBV2,CASRALTSESYNEQFF,TGTGCCAGCAGGGCCCTAACTAGTGAATCCTACAATGAGCAGTTCTTC
NA,TRBJ1-1,NA,TRBV5-1,CASSLETGPTEAFF,TGCGCCAGCAGCTTGGAAACAGGGCCCACTGAAGCTTTCTTT
NA,TRBJ1-1,NA,TRBV12-3/TRBV12-4,CASTGQMNTEAFF,TGTGCCAGCACTGGACAGATGAACACTGAAGCTTTCTTT
NA,TRBJ1-4,NA,TRBV11-2,CASSLAPAEKLFF,TGTGCCAGCAGCTTAGCCCCAGCGGAAAAACTGTTTTTT
NA,TRBJ2-7,NA,TRBV9,CASSVDGRRTYEQYF,TGTGCCAGCAGCGTAGATGGACGGCGTACCTACGAGCAGTACTTC
NA,TRBJ2-5,NA,TRBV3-1/TRBV3-2,CASSPGAETQYF,TGTGCCAGCAGCCCGGGGGCGGAGACCCAGTACTTC
NA,TRBJ1-1,NA,TRBV7-6,CASSLGADMNTEAFF,TGTGCCAGCAGCTTAGGGGCAGATATGAACACTGAAGCTTTCTTT
NA,TRBJ2-7,TRBD1,TRBV3-1/TRBV3-2,CASSQVLSGTGDYEQYF,TGTGCCAGCAGCCAAGTGCTATCTGGGACAGGCGACTACGAGCAGTACTTC
NA,TRBJ1-2,TRBD1,TRBV4-1,CASSQDWTGRVHNYGYTF,TGCGCCAGCAGCCAAGATTGGACAGGTCGGGTTCATAACTATGGCTACACCTTC
NA,TRBJ1-2,NA,TRBV6-5,CASSPGVMTYTF,TGTGCCAGCAGTCCAGGGGTAATGACCTACACCTTC
NA,TRBJ1-1,NA,TRBV5-4,CASSLLGSTEAFF,TGTGCCAGCAGCTTGCTGGGAAGCACTGAAGCTTTCTTT
NA,TRBJ2-7,NA,TRBV2,CASSILQGGEQYF,TGTGCCAGCAGCATCCTACAAGGGGGGGAGCAGTACTTC
NA,TRBJ1-1,NA,TRBV7-2,CASSLKKGGIMNTEAFF,TGTGCCAGCAGCTTGAAAAAGGGGGGGATCATGAACACTGAAGCTTTCTTT
NA,TRBJ1-1,NA,TRBV5-8,CASSSLRTVYTEAFF,TGTGCCAGCAGCTCTCTTCGGACAGTCTACACTGAAGCTTTCTTT
NA,TRBJ2-2,NA,TRBV18,CASSPIMEVGTGELFF,TGTGCCAGCTCCCCTATAATGGAGGTTGGCACCGGGGAGCTGTTTTTT
once,TRBJ2-5,NA,TRBV30,CAWATGTVETQYF,TGTGCCTGGGCTACCGGGACGGTAGAGACCCAGTACTTC
NA,TRBJ2-7,NA,TRBV6-1,CASSERAAQLNYEQYF,TGTGCCAGCAGTGAAAGGGCAGCTCAACTTAACTACGAGCAGTACTTC
NA,TRBJ1-4,NA,TRBV4-1,CASSQGRGPNEKLFF,TGCGCCAGCAGCCAAGGAAGAGGCCCGAATGAAAAACTGTTTTTT
NA,TRBJ2-5,NA,TRBV7-7,CASSLGVAETQYF,TGTGCTAGCAGCTTAGGGGTAGCTGAGACCCAGTACTTC
once,TRBJ2-1,TRBD1,TRBV5-1,CASSTGQGFPISNEQFF,TGCGCCAGCAGCACGGGACAGGGGTTCCCTATTAGCAATGAGCAGTTCTTC
NA,TRBJ1-1,TRBD1,TRBV6-5,CASSAGQARNTEAFF,TGTGCCAGCAGCGCCGGACAGGCTCGGAACACTGAAGCTTTCTTT
NA,TRBJ1-1,TRBD1,TRBV2,CASSKGQVNTEAFF,TGTGCCAGCAGTAAGGGACAGGTGAACACTGAAGCTTTCTTT
NA,TRBJ2-5,NA,TRBV20-1,CSAEVYETQYF,TGCAGTGCTGAGGTGTACGAGACCCAGTACTTC
NA,TRBJ1-2,TRBD1,TRBV18,CASSPRDSDGYTF,TGTGCCAGCTCACCTCGGGACAGCGATGGCTACACCTTC
NA,TRBJ2-7,NA,TRBV18,CASSRLGAEYEQYF,TGTGCCAGCTCACGGTTGGGGGCTGAGTACGAGCAGTACTTC
NA,TRBJ1-5,TRBD1,TRBV30,CAWNRGLEQPQHF,TGTGCCTGGAACAGGGGGCTAGAACAGCCCCAGCATTTT
NA,TRBJ1-4,TRBD1,TRBV5-6,CASSAGTGVREKLFF,TGTGCCAGCAGCGCCGGGACAGGGGTCCGTGAAAAACTGTTTTTT